These 21 T cell receptor beta chains share one sample of origin, sequenced in a study of CD8+ T cells in alopecia areata. It was cDNA, reverse transcribed from extracted RNA, that served as the sequencing template. Method: immunoSEQ multiplex PCR; TCRdb's copy keeps in-frame clones and lacks some. The table lists 150,000 to 250,000 clones, nearly 60% of them singletons. Treatment in this sample: oral pan-JAK inhibitor, 5-10 mg twice daily. Material: CD4+ T cells sorted from blood, obtained at week 24, from a patient treated with tofacitinib. Receptor source: a human donor with alopecia areata.

The chain joins TRBV18 to TRBJ2-5, with 9 bases that match TRBD1. V lost 4 bases and J lost 7; bases outside the gene matches: 13. From germline, CDR1 is KGHSH and CDR2 LQKENI. CDR3 length: 16 amino acids. CDR3 sequence (DNA): TGTGCCAGCTCACTTACACCGGGACAGGGAGAGGTGACCCAGTACTTC. This sequence encodes CASSLTPGQGEVTQYF.

The J gene is TRBJ1-5, the V gene TRBV5-1; TRBD1 matches 7 bases. Trimming removed 0 bases from V and 4 bases from J; junction bases left unmatched: 4. The CDR3 length is 15 residues. The V gene's germline CDR1 is SGHRS and CDR2 YFSETQ. Here the CDR3 reads CASSLAPGGNQPQHF. CDR3 DNA: TGCGCCAGCAGCTTGGCCCCAGGGGGGAATCAGCCCCAGCATTTT.

The CDR3 protein is CSAVGQSETQYF. The DNA of the CDR3 is TGCAGCGCCGTGGGACAGTCAGAGACCCAGTACTTC. This sequence joins TRBV29-1 and TRBJ2-5, with 7 nucleotides matching TRBD1. J gave up 4 bases and V 7 bases, and 6 bases lay outside the gene matches. The CDR3 is made up of 12 amino acids. CDR1 SQVTM and CDR2 ANQGSEA come from the germline V gene.

The chain joins TRBV2 to TRBJ2-7; 8 positions agree with TRBD1. Looked up from germline, CDR1 is SNHLY and CDR2 is FYNNEI. The CDR3 extends over 14 amino acids. The J segment lost 2 bases and the V segment lost 6 bases, leaving 6 bases of the junction unmatched. As DNA, the CDR3 is TGTGCCAGCAGAAGACAGGGGTTGACCTACGAGCAGTACTTC. This sequence encodes CASRRQGLTYEQYF.

The rearrangement uses TRBV28 and TRBJ2-1, with D perhaps TRBD2 (6 bases). CDR3 length: 17 residues. The germline gives CDR1 MDHEN, CDR2 SYDVKM. Deletions cut 7 bases from V and 0 bases from J, with 19 bases between. CDR3: CASTEGPTRSSYNEQFF. CDR3 in DNA: TGTGCCAGCACCGAGGGACCGACTAGGAGCTCCTACAATGAGCAGTTCTTC.

The chain carries TRBV14 and TRBJ1-1; D call uncertain. From germline, CDR1 is SGHDN and CDR2 FVKESK. CDR3 size: 13 residues. With 4 bases removed from V and 1 base from J, the gap between germline ends came to 7 bases. This CDR3 is CASSPDQNTEAFF. The DNA for the CDR3 is TGTGCCAGCAGCCCGGACCAGAACACTGAAGCTTTCTTT. The full variable domain, its missing parts supplied by reference TRBV14 and TRBJ1-1, is EAGVTQFPSHSVIEKGQTVTLRCDPISGHDNLYWYRRVMGKEIKFLLHFVKESKQDESGMPNNRFLAERTGGTYSTLKVQPAELEDSGVYFCASSPDQNTEAFFGQGTRLTVV.

This clone was seen more than once but under ten times. The chain carries TRBV7-2 and TRBJ2-7, with D hard to call. V lost 4 bases to trimming and J lost 5 bases, with 18 bases between them. Germline loops: CDR1 SGHTA, CDR2 FQGNSA. The CDR3 consists of 15 residues. The CDR3 nucleotides read TGTGCCAGCAGCTCCTATTCGGCCAGGAGCGACGAGCAGTACTTC. This sequence encodes CASSSYSARSDEQYF.

The V gene is TRBV29-1, the J gene TRBJ1-1, with a possible D match to TRBD1 (6 bases). The CDR3 has 14 amino acids. The V gene's germline CDR1 is SQVTM and CDR2 ANQGSEA. Trimming stripped 3 bases from V and 5 bases from J, with 16 bases between. Here the CDR3 DNA reads TGCAGCGTTGAGGTTGTAAAGGGGGTAACTGAAGCTTTCTTT. Amino acids: CSVEVVKGVTEAFF.

DNA for the CDR3: TGTGCCTGGAGTATAGGCGGGACGGAGCAGTTCTTC. Its translation: CAWSIGGTEQFF. The chain has TRBV30 and TRBJ2-1, with D perhaps TRBD2 (6 bases). The CDR3 is made up of 12 amino acids. Deletions cut 2 bases from V and 10 bases from J, with 12 bases between. CDR1 and CDR2 from the germline V gene are GTSNPN and SVGIG (reference sequence).

This clone has more than one count but fewer than ten. The V call is TRBV5-1, the J call TRBJ2-6; D remains unclear. Germline V gene sequence: CDR1 SGHRS, CDR2 YFSETQ. CDR3 length: 17 residues. V lost 0 bases, J lost 2 bases, and 12 bases lay in between. The CDR3 coding sequence is TGCGCCAGCAGCTTGGGTTATTTGGAGACTGGGGCCAACGTCCTGACTTTC. Residues: CASSLGYLETGANVLTF.

This chain connects TRBV10-3 to TRBJ1-1; D gene uncertain. The germline V gene encodes CDR1 ENHRY and CDR2 SYGVKD. The CDR3 is 14 amino acids. V was shortened by 6 bases and J by 1 base, with 12 bases between the two germline ends. The CDR3 sequence: CAISAGRANTEAFF. The CDR3 bases are TGTGCCATCAGCGCGGGGAGGGCGAACACTGAAGCTTTCTTT.

This clone was recorded a few times. The chain carries TRBV6-5 and TRBJ1-4, with D perhaps TRBD1 (5 bases). Germline-derived CDR1 and CDR2 are MNHEY and SVGAGI. Trimming took 11 bases from V and 8 from J, leaving 18 bases between them. This CDR3 has 13 amino acids. CDR3 sequence: CASQSPGEEKLFF. CDR3 nucleotide sequence: TGTGCCTCGCAAAGCCCGGGGGAAGAAAAACTGTTTTTT.

The V and J genes are TRBV27 and TRBJ2-7, with 9 positions matching TRBD1. The CDR3 covers 15 residues. The V gene's germline CDR1 is MNHEY and CDR2 SMNVEV (reference sequence). The V segment lost 3 bases and the J segment 2 bases; nucleotides outside the gene matches: 5. CDR3 nucleotides: TGTGCCAGCAGTTTCAAGACAGGGGGGACCTACGAGCAGTACTTC. Translated: CASSFKTGGTYEQYF.

This rearrangement joins TRBV11-1 to TRBJ2-2, with 13 bases lining up with TRBD2. Germline V gives CDR1 SGHAT, CDR2 FQDESV (reference sequence). V lost 5 bases, J lost 4 bases, and 4 bases stayed unmatched. The CDR3 sequence is 16 residues long. The CDR3 nucleotides read TGTGCCAGCAGCCCGGGACTAGCGGGGTTCACCGGGGAGCTGTTTTTT. This codes for CASSPGLAGFTGELFF. Complete variable domain (other parts from reference TRBV11-1 and TRBJ2-2): EAEVAQSPRYKITEKSQAVAFWCDPISGHATLYWYRQILGQGPELLVQFQDESVVDDSQLPKDRFSAERLKGVDSTLKIQPAELGDSAMYLCASSPGLAGFTGELFFGEGSRLTVL.

This clone occurred a few times. The chain has TRBV5-6 and TRBJ1-5; D is uncertain. CDR3 length: 16 residues. Trimming shortened V by 0 bases and J by 1 base, and 11 bases separated the two germline ends. Looked up from germline, CDR1 is SGHDT and CDR2 is YYEEEE. DNA for the CDR3: TGTGCCAGCAGCTTGGCCACCGGAATGAGCAATCAGCCCCAGCATTTT. Protein sequence: CASSLATGMSNQPQHF.

This clone has only one observation. At one end the junction does not follow the germline gene, possibly because of a read error. This sample includes further DNA sequences coding for the same CDR3. The V gene is TRBV5-1, the J gene TRBJ2-3; D may be TRBD2 (5 bases). From germline, CDR1 is SGHRS and CDR2 YFSETQ. There are 13 residues in the CDR3. The CDR3, as DNA: TGTGCCAGCAGCTTGAGGGAGACAGATACGCAGTATTTT. Its protein product is CASSLRETDTQYF.

The chain has TRBV4-2 and TRBJ2-2; 8 bases are a match to TRBD1. This CDR3 has 15 residues. V was clipped by 6 bases and J by 6 bases; unmatched bases: 9. The germline gives CDR1 LGHNA, CDR2 YNFKEQ. The CDR3 is CASSDRGLPSGELFF. Here the CDR3 DNA reads TGTGCCAGCAGTGACAGGGGTTTACCGTCCGGGGAGCTGTTTTTT.

This chain joins TRBV7-9 and TRBJ2-1; D is possibly TRBD1 or TRBD2 (5 bases each). The CDR3 contains 16 residues. Germline V gene lookup returns CDR1 SEHNR and CDR2 FQNEAQ (reference sequence). V lost 5 bases to trimming and J lost 4 bases, with 18 bases between them. The CDR3 loop reads CASSPRDPLLYNEQFF. In DNA, the CDR3 is TGTGCCAGCAGCCCCCGGGACCCACTATTATACAATGAGCAGTTCTTC.

The sample holds a few counts of this clone. The chain has TRBV29-1 and TRBJ2-7; no clear D gene. Trimming shortened V by 0 bases and J by 7 bases, and 10 bases separated the two germline ends. This CDR3 contains 12 residues. Per the germline V gene, CDR1 is SQVTM and CDR2 is ANQGSEA. DNA for the CDR3: TGCAGCGTTGAAGATCCAGCAAGGGAGCAGTACTTC. Its translation: CSVEDPAREQYF.

V is TRBV28 and J is TRBJ2-7; TRBD1 aligns across 7 bases. V was clipped by 6 bases and J by 2 bases; unmatched bases: 4. There are 13 residues in the CDR3. Germline V gene sequence: CDR1 MDHEN, CDR2 SYDVKM. The CDR3 loop is CASRGTAAYEQYF. In DNA, the CDR3 is TGTGCCAGCAGAGGGACAGCCGCCTACGAGCAGTACTTC.

V and J are TRBV5-6 and TRBJ2-1; no definite D call. Germline assignment: CDR1 SGHDT and CDR2 YYEEEE. This CDR3 comprises 11 residues. V was clipped by 0 bases and J by 10 bases, with 5 bases between them. The CDR3 nucleotides read TGTGCCAGCAGCTTGGTTGGGGAGCAGTTCTTC. It codes for CASSLVGEQFF. Full variable domain (rest looked up from reference TRBV5-6 and TRBJ2-1): DAGVTQSPTHLIKTRGQQVTLRCSPKSGHDTVSWYQQALGQGPQFIFQYYEEEERQRGNFPDRFSGHQFPNYSSELNVNALLLGDSALYLCASSLVGEQFFGPGTRLTVL.